This T cell receptor beta chain derives from a study of vaccination and CD4 T cells after COVID-19. Looking at the study overall: In the control cultures, a CEFX pool, an HIV-1 Nef pool, or no peptide was supplied. The study, taken as a whole, reports: Convalescent patient numbers were relatively low, with no early post-infection timepoints. Recorded median SARS-CoV-2-reactive clonotype numbers increased from about 20 to 38 without reaching significance.

Details on this clonotype: What it binds is unknown.

At the Johns Hopkins FTIC core, DNA taken from cultured CD4+ T cells was sequenced by way of the Oncomine TCR Beta short-read assay. TCRdb independently ran MiXCR on the PCR reads; one entry per CDR3 protein. Of around 20,000 distinct CDR3 sequences in the sample, roughly 70% were seen once. The treatment denotes: roughly 10-day PBMC culture with coronavirus spike peptide pools or control peptides (ViraFEST assay). This sequence originates from a human donor who had recovered from COVID-19. Sequencing used CD4+ T cells from blood, cultured in vitro.

CDR3 region: CATSRDGGQGYQPQHF. CDR3 in DNA: TGTGCCACCAGCAGAGATGGGGGACAAGGTTATCAGCCCCAGCATTTT. The rearrangement uses TRBV15 and TRBJ1-5, with D possibly TRBD1 on 6 matching bases. V lost 0 bases to trimming and J lost 5 bases, with 14 bases between them. Germline assignment: CDR1 LNHNV and CDR2 YYDKDF (reference sequence). This CDR3 region has 16 residues.